The source of this T cell receptor (beta chain) is a study of type 1 regulatory T cells. Looking at the study overall: This in vitro CD4 product, T-allo10, is enriched for Tr1 cells and alloantigen-specific. Regarding the study as a whole: Compared with non-Tr1 cells, Tr1 cells showed a narrower TCR repertoire.

MiXCR was run by TCRdb on the reads, yielding one entry per CDR3 protein. Found here are tens of thousands of distinct CDR3 sequences, about 12% of them singletons; the top ten hold roughly 8%. This clonotype was seen repeatedly, ten times or more. Antigen unknown. The germline V gene has CDR1 SGHTA and CDR2 FQGNSA. V dropped 1 base and J dropped 4; count of bases not matched to a gene: 6. The CDR3 consists of 16 residues. The sequenced material came from cultured non-Tr1 T cells, either the whole culture or a sorted T cell fraction (not recorded which). This TCR came from a human donor in good health. The chain carries TRBV7-2 and TRBJ2-3; 9 bases line up with TRBD2. The DNA for the CDR3 is TGTGCCAGCAGCTTAGTAATGGCGGGAGGGGCAGATACGCAGTATTTT. This encodes CASSLVMAGGADTQYF.